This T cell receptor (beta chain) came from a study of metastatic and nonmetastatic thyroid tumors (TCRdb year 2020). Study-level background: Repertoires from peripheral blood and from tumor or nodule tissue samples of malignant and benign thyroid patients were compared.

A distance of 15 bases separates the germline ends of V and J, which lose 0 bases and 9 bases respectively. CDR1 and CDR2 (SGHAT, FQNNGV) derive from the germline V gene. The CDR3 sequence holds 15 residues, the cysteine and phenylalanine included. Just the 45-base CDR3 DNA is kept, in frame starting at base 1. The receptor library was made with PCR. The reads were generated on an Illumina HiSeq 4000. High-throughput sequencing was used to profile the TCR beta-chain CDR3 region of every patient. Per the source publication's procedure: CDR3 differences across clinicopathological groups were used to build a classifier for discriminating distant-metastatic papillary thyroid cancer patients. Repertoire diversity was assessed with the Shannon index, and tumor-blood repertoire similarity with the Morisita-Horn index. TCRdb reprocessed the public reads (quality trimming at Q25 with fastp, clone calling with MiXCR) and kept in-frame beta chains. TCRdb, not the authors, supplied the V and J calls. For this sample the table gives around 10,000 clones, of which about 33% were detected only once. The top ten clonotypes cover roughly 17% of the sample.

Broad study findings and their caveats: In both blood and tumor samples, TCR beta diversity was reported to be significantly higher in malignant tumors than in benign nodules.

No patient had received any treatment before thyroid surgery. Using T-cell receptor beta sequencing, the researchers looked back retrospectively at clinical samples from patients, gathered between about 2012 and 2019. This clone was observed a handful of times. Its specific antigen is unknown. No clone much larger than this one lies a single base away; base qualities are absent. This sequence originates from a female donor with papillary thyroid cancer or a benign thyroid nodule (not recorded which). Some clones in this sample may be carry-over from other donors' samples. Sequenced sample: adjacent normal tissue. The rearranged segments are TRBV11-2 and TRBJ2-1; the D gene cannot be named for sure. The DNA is TGTGCCAGCAGCTTAGATCCGGGCCCCAATGGTGAGCAGTTCTTC. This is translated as CASSLDPGPNGEQFF. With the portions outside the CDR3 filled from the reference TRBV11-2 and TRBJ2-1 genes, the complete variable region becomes EAGVAQSPRYKIIEKRQSVAFWCNPISGHATLYWYQQILGQGPKLLIQFQNNGVVDDSQLPKDRFSAERLKGVDSTLKIQPAKLEDSAVYLCASSLDPGPNGEQFFGPGTRLTVL.